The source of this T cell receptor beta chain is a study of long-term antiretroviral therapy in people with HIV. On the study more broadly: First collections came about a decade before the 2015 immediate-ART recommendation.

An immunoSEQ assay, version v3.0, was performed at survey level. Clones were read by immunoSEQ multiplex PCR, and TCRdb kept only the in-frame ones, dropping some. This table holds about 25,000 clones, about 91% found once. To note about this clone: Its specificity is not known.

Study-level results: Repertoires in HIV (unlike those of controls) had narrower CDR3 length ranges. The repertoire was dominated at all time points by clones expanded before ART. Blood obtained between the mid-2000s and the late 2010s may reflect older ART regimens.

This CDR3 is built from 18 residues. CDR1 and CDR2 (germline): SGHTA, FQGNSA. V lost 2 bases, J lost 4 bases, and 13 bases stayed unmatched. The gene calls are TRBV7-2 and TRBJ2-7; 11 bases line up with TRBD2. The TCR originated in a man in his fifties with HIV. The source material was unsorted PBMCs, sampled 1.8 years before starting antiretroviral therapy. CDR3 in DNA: TGTGCCAGCAGCTTAATGGCTAGCGGGAGGACTTCGCCTTACGAGCAGTACTTC. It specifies CASSLMASGRTSPYEQYF.